A single TCR beta chain is shown here with its context. At least ten counts were recorded for this clonotype. Its antigen is still unknown. It has no much larger one-base neighbor in the sample; base qualities were not kept. This record comes from a study of T cells in Graves' hyperthyroidism and ophthalmopathy (dated by TCRdb to the late 2010s). Study-wide context: Peripheral blood was sampled at the time of initial diagnosis, prior to any treatment. TCR Vbeta CDR3 sequencing of 130 to 150 peripheral blood samples (over 40 ophthalmopathy, 75 to 85 hyperthyroidism and approximately 17 progressor patients) is reported in the paper. Following sampling, methimazole starting at 30 mg daily was given to hyperthyroidism patients, and high-dose intravenous methylprednisolone was given to ophthalmopathy patients. For training and testing, the 100 patients in the discovery cohort were randomly divided in a 7:3 ratio. Whether ophthalmopathy could be predicted prospectively was tested in an independent validation cohort made up of roughly 19 hyperthyroidism patients plus 17 patients who later progressed to ophthalmopathy. Thyroid tissue and blood T-cell repertoires from six Graves' hyperthyroidism patients were also compared in the study. TCR V-J signatures able to tell the groups apart were searched for in a discovery cohort of 100 patients, of whom approximately 40 had Graves' ophthalmopathy and about 60 had stable Graves' hyperthyroidism.

Results and caveats for the whole study, not just this receptor: A model built on a 13 V-J signature distinguished ophthalmopathy from stable hyperthyroidism, reaching over 85% sensitivity and 81% to 83% specificity in cross-validation and 80%/75% in testing. In validation, the model predicted progression to ophthalmopathy with approximately 71% sensitivity and approximately 72% specificity, a median of approximately 6.5 months before onset. Blood samples also contained most of the expanded thyroid clonotypes (frequency above 0.001), which suggests that blood repertoires may reflect thyroid immune responses. No statistical method was used to fix the sample size in advance, and group allocation was not hidden from the investigators.

The TCR beta CDR3 regions were amplified from RNA transcripts. A first-round RT-PCR of the TCR CDR3 used the HTBI primer set with the Qiagen OneStep RT-PCR kit. Libraries were constructed in a second round of multiplex PCR, after which size selection and purification were performed. Sequencing of the libraries was done on an Illumina HiSeq2000 using paired-end 100 bp reads. The original pipeline was this. Raw data were processed with SOAPnuke, discarding reads with adapters, uncalled bases, mean Phred below 15, or no exact constant-primer or identifier match. High-quality paired reads were merged using COPE v1.2.5, and each unique nucleotide sequence was defined as a clonotype. Clonotypes were aligned to IMGT TRBV, TRBD and TRBJ reference segments using MiTCR v1.1. The analysis was restricted to V-J combinations with a frequency above 0.0001, which together covered roughly 99% of the repertoires. The TCS score was defined as the ratio of F50 (clonal expansion) to E x V (chaos), calculated using BLOSUM62-based TCRdist between CDR3 peptides within each V-J. Welch's t-statistics and random forest reduced around 510 V-J features to around 14, which were used in a naive Bayes classifier (R e1071). In-frame beta chains were kept once TCRdb had trimmed the public reads at Q25 with fastp and called clones with MiXCR. Each entry is one CDR3 protein sequence, shown with its most common DNA and genes. It is TCRdb's table, rather than the study itself, that gives the V and J calls and clone size. Recorded for this sample are around 390,000 distinct CDR3 sequences; around 15% of them occurred a single time. The ten top clones hold 20% of the sample.

V is cut back by 8 bases and J by 2 bases, with 8 bases in the junction unmatched. From cysteine to phenylalanine, the CDR3 is 15 amino acids long. Only CDR3 DNA remains: 45 bases, in frame from the first base. Ophthalmopathy patients had moderately to severely active disease, Clinical Activity Score of at least 3, NOSPECS grade of at least 4, and duration under 3 months. Patients with uncontrolled infections, other autoimmune diseases, pregnancy or lactation were excluded. Diagnoses were based on clinical symptoms, serum thyroxine and TRAb, thyroid ultrasound and orbital computed tomography. PBMCs were isolated from more than 8 ml of fresh peripheral blood by Ficoll-Paque density gradient centrifugation. Total RNA was extracted using Trizol reagent, and RNA quality was assessed on an Agilent 2100 Bioanalyzer.

The sample consisted of blood. This receptor was identified in a woman in her 30s with Graves' ophthalmopathy. The rearrangement joined TRBV12-3 or TRBV12-4 to TRBJ2-2; 7 junctional bases match TRBD2. The DNA sequence follows: TGTGCCAGCGGACTGAGCGGGGTAAACACCGGGGAGCTGTTTTTT. It translates to CASGLSGVNTGELFF.